This TCR beta chain was obtained from a study of shared clonotypes between healthy human individuals. CDR1 is SGHTA and CDR2 is FQGTGA in the germline V gene. J lost 3 bases, V lost 1 base, and 3 bases had no gene match. CDR3 size: 14 residues. The protocol was immunoSEQ multiplex PCR, while the TCRdb copy is restricted to in-frame clones and leaves out a portion. The data contain 2 million to 2.5 million clones, about 94% of them singletons. Specimen: naive CD4+ T cells sorted from blood. Regarding subset: CD45RA+ positively selected. The sequence came from a young man in good health. The gene calls are TRBV7-3 and TRBJ2-7; 7 nucleotides match TRBD1. The CDR3 DNA follows: TGTGCCAGCAGCTTAAGAGGGGGCGGCTACGAGCAGTACTTC. The encoded protein is CASSLRGGGYEQYF.